One and the same sample provided the 22 T cell receptor beta chains below, sequenced in a study of human T cells and chemical hapten exposure. MiXCR was run by TCRdb on the 5' RACE reads, yielding one entry per CDR3 protein. The table has 120,000 to 150,000 distinct CDR3 sequences, roughly 4% seen once. RNA extraction used unfractionated whole blood as the source of total RNA. These TCRs come from a female donor in good health.

The chain recombines TRBV29-1 with TRBJ2-2, with D perhaps TRBD1 (6 bases). In germline, CDR1 is SQVTM, CDR2 ANQGSEA. This CDR3 contains 15 residues. The ends were cut back, 7 bases at V and 0 bases at J, with 15 bases in the middle. CDR3 coding DNA: TGCAGCGGGAGAAGGGACACCTCGAACACCGGGGAGCTGTTTTTT. It yields the protein CSGRRDTSNTGELFF.

The chain carries TRBV3-1 and TRBJ2-2; D perhaps matches TRBD2 (6 bases). Germline CDR1 is LGHDT and CDR2 is YNNKEL (reference sequence). The CDR3 loop spans 18 amino acids. V was clipped by 0 bases and J by 6 bases, with 20 bases between them. This CDR3 is CASSQDLGSGRGSGELFF. CDR3 in DNA: TGTGCCAGCAGCCAAGATTTAGGAAGCGGGCGAGGATCCGGGGAGCTGTTTTTT.

Regarding this clonotype: A much larger clone sits a single nucleotide away, making a read error possible. V usage is TRBV20-1 and J usage is TRBJ1-2, with a possible D match to TRBD1 (5 bases). Germline V gene lookup returns CDR1 DFQATT and CDR2 SNEGSKA (reference sequence). The CDR3 runs to 13 residues. The CDR3 region is CSATGTAPYGYPF. In DNA form, the CDR3 reads TGCAGTGCTACCGGGACCGCTCCGTATGGCTACCCCTTC.

The sample holds many counts of this clonotype. The chain employs TRBV5-4 and TRBJ1-1, with 10 bases identical to TRBD1. The CDR3 runs to 14 residues. CDR1 is SGHNT, CDR2 YYREEE, per germline (reference sequence). Trimming cost V 3 bases and J 5 bases; bases outside gene matches: 4. The CDR3 region is CASSWGDRGTEAFF. CDR3 nucleotide sequence: TGTGCCAGCAGCTGGGGGGACAGGGGAACTGAAGCTTTCTTT.

This clonotype came up a few times. Since a much larger clone is just one base distant, this may be a read error. This chain connects TRBV6-5 to TRBJ1-2, with 7 bases identical to TRBD1. Unmatched junction bases numbered 5, after V lost 7 bases and J lost 6 bases. CDR3 length equals 12 residues. The germline CDR1 and CDR2 sequences are MNHEY and SVGAGI. In DNA form, the CDR3 reads TGTGCCAGCACCCAGGGGGGGGATGGCTACACCTTC. Protein sequence: CASTQGGDGYTF.

This clonotype appeared many times. This sequence joins TRBV28 and TRBJ1-2; unclear D gene. Between the trimmed V and J ends, which lost 5 bases and 1 base, there was a span of 14 bases. This CDR3 has 15 residues. The germline CDR1 and CDR2 sequences are MDHEN and SYDVKM. The CDR3 reads CASSAHEAGNYGYTF. In DNA, the CDR3 is TGTGCCAGCAGTGCCCACGAGGCGGGTAACTATGGCTACACCTTC.

A note on this clonotype: A much larger clone lies one base from this, so it may be a read error. In nucleotides, the CDR3 is TGTGCCAGGAGTTTACTCCATTCCAGCCGGGAGACCCAGTACTTC. Protein product: CARSLLHSSRETQYF. V gene TRBV12-3 or TRBV12-4 combines with J gene TRBJ2-5, with unresolved D. The CDR3 is 15 amino acids.

This clonotype has a count of ten or more. The chain joins TRBV27 to TRBJ1-6; 8 positions match TRBD1. V shed 0 bases and J 10 bases; nucleotides not matched to a gene: 5. The CDR3 loop spans 15 amino acids. In germline, CDR1 is MNHEY, CDR2 SMNVEV (reference sequence). The CDR3 DNA sequence: TGTGCCAGCAGTTTATCCCACAGGGGGAACTCACCCCTCCACTTT. It specifies CASSLSHRGNSPLHF.

In this sample, this clonotype turned up many times. This chain joins TRBV12-3 or TRBV12-4 and TRBJ2-3; 9 bases align to TRBD2. J lost 4 bases, V lost 1 base, and 3 bases had no gene match. This CDR3 contains 15 residues. CDR3 loop: CASSLEGGGADTQYF. DNA of the CDR3: TGTGCCAGCAGTTTAGAAGGCGGGGGGGCAGATACGCAGTATTTT.

At least ten counts were recorded for this clonotype. This rearrangement joins TRBV12-3 or TRBV12-4 to TRBJ2-2; D is unclear. This CDR3 is built from 15 residues. V was shortened by 3 bases and J by 4 bases, with 12 bases between the two germline ends. The CDR3 DNA reads TGTGCCAGCAGTTTTGGAGAATTGAGCACCGGGGAGCTGTTTTTT. Its protein is CASSFGELSTGELFF.

This clonotype was seen many times. V usage is TRBV7-3 and J usage is TRBJ2-7, with no clear D. The CDR3 runs 14 residues. V was cut by 8 bases and J by 0 bases, with 14 bases left in between. The germline CDR1 and CDR2 sequences are SGHTA and FQGTGA. The CDR3 is CASVIRVSSYEQYF. The CDR3 DNA reads as TGTGCCAGCGTCATCCGAGTCAGCTCCTACGAGCAGTACTTC.

The table lists this clonotype with many counts. The chain combines TRBV27 with TRBJ1-5, with 9 bases that match TRBD1. Losses at the gene ends were 3 bases for V and 0 bases for J; bases not matched to a gene: 6. CDR1 and CDR2 from the germline V gene are MNHEY and SMNVEV (reference sequence). The CDR3 has 17 residues. CDR3 coding DNA: TGTGCCAGCAGTTTTACGACAGGGGGGTCTAGCAATCAGCCCCAGCATTTT. Its protein product is CASSFTTGGSSNQPQHF.

This clonotype was detected ten times or more. V and J are TRBV6-5 and TRBJ2-4; 7 positions match TRBD2. Germline assignment: CDR1 MNHEY and CDR2 SVGAGI. The CDR3 totals 14 residues. V shed 6 bases, J shed 9 bases, and the junction held 11 bases outside the gene matches. For the CDR3, the DNA is TGTGCCAGCAGCCGAACTAGCGCAGGAGGCATTCAGTACTTC. This gives the protein CASSRTSAGGIQYF.

The rearrangement joins TRBV30 to TRBJ2-6; perhaps TRBD1 as D (5 bases). Trimming cost V 6 bases and J 1 base, with 7 bases left between them. The CDR3 length is 13 residues. In germline, CDR1 is GTSNPN, CDR2 SVGIG (reference sequence). The CDR3 sequence is CACGHSGANVLTF. CDR3 sequence (DNA): TGTGCCTGTGGACATTCTGGGGCCAACGTCCTGACTTTC.

This clonotype showed up many times. V gene TRBV28 combines with J gene TRBJ1-5, with D tentatively TRBD1 (5 bases). The germline CDR1 and CDR2 sequences are MDHEN and SYDVKM. This CDR3 region has 15 residues. The V end lost 3 bases, the J end lost 2 bases, and 11 bases lay between the germline ends. The CDR3 loop reads CASSFSGGGNQPQHF. The CDR3 coding sequence is TGTGCCAGCAGTTTTTCGGGGGGAGGCAATCAGCCCCAGCATTTT.

This clonotype was counted ten times or more. The V gene is TRBV5-6, the J gene TRBJ1-4; D gene uncertain. Germline loops: CDR1 SGHDT, CDR2 YYEEEE. The CDR3 contains 14 residues. Trimming shortened V by 0 bases and J by 3 bases, and 6 bases separated the two germline ends. In DNA form, the CDR3 reads TGTGCCAGCAGCTTGGGAACCCCTAATGAAAAACTGTTTTTT. This codes for CASSLGTPNEKLFF.

This clonotype was observed many times. This chain connects TRBV28 to TRBJ1-6; TRBD1 might be the D (6 bases). The germline gives CDR1 MDHEN, CDR2 SYDVKM. V was cut by 5 bases and J by 5 bases, with 13 bases left in between. The CDR3 runs 15 residues. The CDR3 sequence is CASSLGHANNSPLHF. The CDR3 DNA sequence: TGTGCCAGCAGTCTGGGACACGCGAATAATTCACCCCTCCACTTT.

The chain is built from TRBV20-1 and TRBJ1-5; D uncertain. CDR3 length equals 17 residues. Germline CDR1 and CDR2: DFQATT and SNEGSKA (reference sequence). Deletions cut 0 bases from V and 1 base from J, with 16 bases between. The CDR3 loop reads CSARDWKGERSNQPQHF. The CDR3 DNA reads TGCAGTGCTAGAGATTGGAAGGGAGAGAGGAGCAATCAGCCCCAGCATTTT.

There are many counts of this clonotype. This chain links TRBV7-2 with TRBJ2-3; D might be TRBD1 or TRBD2, each matching 6 bases. This CDR3 comprises 14 residues. V lost 5 bases, J lost 6 bases, and 15 bases lay in between. Germline assignment: CDR1 SGHTA and CDR2 FQGNSA. In DNA form, the CDR3 reads TGTGCCAGCAGCCCCCCGGGGGCTTGGGATACGCAGTATTTT. This encodes CASSPPGAWDTQYF.

Ten or more counts support this clonotype. The V call is TRBV27, the J call TRBJ2-3; no reliable D call. Germline CDR1 is MNHEY and CDR2 is SMNVEV (reference sequence). Trimming took 3 bases from V and 1 from J, leaving 17 bases between them. The CDR3 is made up of 17 amino acids. The CDR3 loop reads CASSFRTAGPGTDTQYF. The CDR3, as DNA: TGTGCCAGCAGTTTCCGGACGGCCGGACCCGGCACAGATACGCAGTATTTT.

At least ten counts were recorded for this clonotype. This chain links TRBV18 with TRBJ2-3; D gene unclear. CDR3 size: 13 residues. The germline CDR1 and CDR2 sequences are KGHSH and LQKENI. The V gene lost 7 bases and the J gene lost 2 bases, with 10 bases spanning the gap. The CDR3 sequence is CASLSQHTDTQYF. Here the CDR3 DNA reads TGTGCCAGCTTGAGTCAACACACAGATACGCAGTATTTT. The entire variable domain, with the rest obtained from reference TRBV18 and TRBJ2-3, is as follows: NAGVMQNPRHLVRRRGQEARLRCSPMKGHSHVYWYRQLPEEGLKFMVYLQKENIIDESGMPKERFSAEFPKEGPSILRIQQVVRGDSAAYFCASLSQHTDTQYFGPGTRLTVL.

This clonotype was seen a few times. The genes are TRBV11-2 and TRBJ2-7; D gene ambiguous. CDR3 length: 14 amino acids. Germline CDR1 reads SGHAT; CDR2 reads FQNNGV. The V gene lost 2 bases and the J gene lost 0 bases, with 8 bases spanning the gap. CDR3 bases: TGTGCCAGCAGCTTATTCCCGGGCTCCTACGAGCAGTACTTC. Its protein is CASSLFPGSYEQYF. The full variable domain, its missing parts supplied by reference TRBV11-2 and TRBJ2-7, is EAGVAQSPRYKIIEKRQSVAFWCNPISGHATLYWYQQILGQGPKLLIQFQNNGVVDDSQLPKDRFSAERLKGVDSTLKIQPAKLEDSAVYLCASSLFPGSYEQYFGPGTRLTVT.